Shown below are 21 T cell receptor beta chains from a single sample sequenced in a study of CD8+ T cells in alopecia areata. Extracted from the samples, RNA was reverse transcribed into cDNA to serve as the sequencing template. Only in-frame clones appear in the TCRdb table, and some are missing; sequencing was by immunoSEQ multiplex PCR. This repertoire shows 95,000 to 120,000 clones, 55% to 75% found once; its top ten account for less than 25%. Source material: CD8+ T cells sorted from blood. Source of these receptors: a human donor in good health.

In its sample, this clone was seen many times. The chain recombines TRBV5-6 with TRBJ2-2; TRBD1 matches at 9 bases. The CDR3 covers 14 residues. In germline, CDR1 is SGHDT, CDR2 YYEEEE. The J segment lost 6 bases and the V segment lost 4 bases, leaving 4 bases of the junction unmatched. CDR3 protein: CASSEYRGPGELFF. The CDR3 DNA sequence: TGTGCCAGCAGCGAGTACAGGGGGCCCGGGGAGCTGTTTTTT.

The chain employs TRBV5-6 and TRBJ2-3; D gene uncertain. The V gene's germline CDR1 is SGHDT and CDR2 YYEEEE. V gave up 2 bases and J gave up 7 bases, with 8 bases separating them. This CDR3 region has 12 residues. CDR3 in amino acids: CASSLGQNTQYF. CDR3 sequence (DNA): TGTGCCAGCAGCTTAGGGCAAAATACGCAGTATTTT.

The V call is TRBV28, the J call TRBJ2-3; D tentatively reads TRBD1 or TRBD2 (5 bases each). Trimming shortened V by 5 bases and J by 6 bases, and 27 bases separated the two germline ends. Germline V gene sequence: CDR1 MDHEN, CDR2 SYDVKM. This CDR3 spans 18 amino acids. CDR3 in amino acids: CASSIHLGAGQWSDTQYF. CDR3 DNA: TGTGCCAGCAGTATCCATCTTGGGGCGGGCCAGTGGTCTGATACGCAGTATTTT.

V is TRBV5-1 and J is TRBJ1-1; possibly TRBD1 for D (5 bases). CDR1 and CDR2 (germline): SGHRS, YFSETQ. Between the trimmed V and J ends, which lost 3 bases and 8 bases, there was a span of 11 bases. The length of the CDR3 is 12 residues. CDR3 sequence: CASSSGDREAFF. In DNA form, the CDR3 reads TGCGCCAGCAGCTCGGGGGATCGAGAAGCTTTCTTT.

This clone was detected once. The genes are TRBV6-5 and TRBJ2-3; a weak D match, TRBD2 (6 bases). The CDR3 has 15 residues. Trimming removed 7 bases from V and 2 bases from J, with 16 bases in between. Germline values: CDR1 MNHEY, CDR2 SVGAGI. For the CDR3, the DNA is TGTGCCAGCAATGCCGCTAGCGAACTCACAGATACGCAGTATTTT. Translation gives CASNAASELTDTQYF.

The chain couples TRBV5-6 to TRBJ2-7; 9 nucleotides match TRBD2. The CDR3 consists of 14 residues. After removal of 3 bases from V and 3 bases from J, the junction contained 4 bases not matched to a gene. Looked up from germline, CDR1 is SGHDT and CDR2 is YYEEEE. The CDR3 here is CASSYGTSIYEQYF. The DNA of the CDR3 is TGTGCCAGCAGCTATGGGACTAGCATCTACGAGCAGTACTTC.

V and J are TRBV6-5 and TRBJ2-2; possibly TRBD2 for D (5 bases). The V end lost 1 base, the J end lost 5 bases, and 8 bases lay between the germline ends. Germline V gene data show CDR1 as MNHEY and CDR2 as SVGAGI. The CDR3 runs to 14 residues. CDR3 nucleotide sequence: TGTGCCAGCAGTTACTTCTCGGGGACCGGGGAGCTGTTTTTT. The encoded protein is CASSYFSGTGELFF.

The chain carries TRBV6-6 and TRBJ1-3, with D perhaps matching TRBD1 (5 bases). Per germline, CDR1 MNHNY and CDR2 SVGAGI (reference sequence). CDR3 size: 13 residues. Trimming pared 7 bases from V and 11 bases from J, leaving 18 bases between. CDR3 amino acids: CASMTPGTRAIYF. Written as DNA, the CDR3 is TGTGCCAGCATGACCCCAGGGACGAGGGCCATATATTTT.

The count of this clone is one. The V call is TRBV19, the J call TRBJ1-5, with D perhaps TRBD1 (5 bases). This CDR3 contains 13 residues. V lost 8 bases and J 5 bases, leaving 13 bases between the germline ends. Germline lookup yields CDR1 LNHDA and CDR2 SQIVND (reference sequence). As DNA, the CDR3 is TGTGCCAGTGGGACGTATACCTATCAGCCCCAGCATTTT. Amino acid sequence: CASGTYTYQPQHF.

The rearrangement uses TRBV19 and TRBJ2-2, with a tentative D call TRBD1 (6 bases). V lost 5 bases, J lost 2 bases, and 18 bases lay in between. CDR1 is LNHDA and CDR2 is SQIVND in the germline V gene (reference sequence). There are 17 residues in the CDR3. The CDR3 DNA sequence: TGTGCCAGTAGTTTCGCCTACAGGACAGATAACACCGGGGAGCTGTTTTTT. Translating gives CASSFAYRTDNTGELFF.

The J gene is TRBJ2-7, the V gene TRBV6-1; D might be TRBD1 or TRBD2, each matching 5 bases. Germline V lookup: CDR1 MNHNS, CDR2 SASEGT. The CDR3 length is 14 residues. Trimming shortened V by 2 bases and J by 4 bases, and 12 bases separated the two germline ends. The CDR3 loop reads CASSEWRWGYEQYF. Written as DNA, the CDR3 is TGTGCCAGCAGTGAATGGCGATGGGGGTACGAGCAGTACTTC.

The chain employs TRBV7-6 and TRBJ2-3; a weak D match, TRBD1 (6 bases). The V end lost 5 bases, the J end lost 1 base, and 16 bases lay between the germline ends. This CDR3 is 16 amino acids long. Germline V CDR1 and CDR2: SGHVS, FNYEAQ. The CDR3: CASSPGVAGRTDTQYF. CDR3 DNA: TGTGCCAGCAGCCCAGGGGTAGCTGGTCGCACAGATACGCAGTATTTT.

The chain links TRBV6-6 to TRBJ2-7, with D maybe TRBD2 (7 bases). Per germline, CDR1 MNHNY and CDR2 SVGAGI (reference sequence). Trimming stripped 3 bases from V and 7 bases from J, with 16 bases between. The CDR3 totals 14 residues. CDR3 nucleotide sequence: TGTGCCAGCAGTTATGGGCGGGGGCCGGGTGAGCAGTACTTC. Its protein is CASSYGRGPGEQYF.

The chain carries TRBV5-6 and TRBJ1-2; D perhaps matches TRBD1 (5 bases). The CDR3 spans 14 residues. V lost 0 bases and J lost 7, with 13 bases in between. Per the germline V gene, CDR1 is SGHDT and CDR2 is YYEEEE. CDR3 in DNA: TGTGCCAGCAGCTTGGAGGCGGGGCTTTCTGGCTACACCTTC. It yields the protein CASSLEAGLSGYTF.

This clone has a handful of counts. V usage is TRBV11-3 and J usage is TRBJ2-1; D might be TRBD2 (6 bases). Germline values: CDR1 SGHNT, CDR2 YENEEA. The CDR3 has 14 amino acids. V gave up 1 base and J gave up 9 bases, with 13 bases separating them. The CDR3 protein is CASSLGTGVREQFF. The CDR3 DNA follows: TGTGCCAGCAGCTTAGGGACGGGGGTCCGTGAGCAGTTCTTC.

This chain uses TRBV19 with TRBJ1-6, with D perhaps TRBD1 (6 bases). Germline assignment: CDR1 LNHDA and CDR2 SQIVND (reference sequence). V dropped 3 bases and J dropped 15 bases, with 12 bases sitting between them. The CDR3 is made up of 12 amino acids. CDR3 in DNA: TGTGCCAGTAGTATCAGTCCGGGACACCTCCACTTT. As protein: CASSISPGHLHF.

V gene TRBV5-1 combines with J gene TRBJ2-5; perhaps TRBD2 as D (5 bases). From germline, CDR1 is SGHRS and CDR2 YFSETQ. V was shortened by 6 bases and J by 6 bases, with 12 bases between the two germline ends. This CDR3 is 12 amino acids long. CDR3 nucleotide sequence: TGCGCCAGCAAGCGGAATTGGAAGACCCAGTACTTC. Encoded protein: CASKRNWKTQYF.

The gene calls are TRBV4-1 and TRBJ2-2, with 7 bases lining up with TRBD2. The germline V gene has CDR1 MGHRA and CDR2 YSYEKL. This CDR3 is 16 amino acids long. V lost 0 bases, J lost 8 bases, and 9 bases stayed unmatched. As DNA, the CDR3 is TGCGCCAGCAGCCAAGACAGCGGCGGGGGAACGGGGGAGCTGTTTTTT. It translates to CASSQDSGGGTGELFF.

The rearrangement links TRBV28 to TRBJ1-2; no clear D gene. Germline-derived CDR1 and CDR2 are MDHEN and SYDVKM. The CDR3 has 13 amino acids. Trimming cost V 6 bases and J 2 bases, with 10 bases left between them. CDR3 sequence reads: CASSLTVNYGYTF. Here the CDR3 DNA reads TGTGCCAGCAGCCTTACAGTGAACTATGGCTACACCTTC.

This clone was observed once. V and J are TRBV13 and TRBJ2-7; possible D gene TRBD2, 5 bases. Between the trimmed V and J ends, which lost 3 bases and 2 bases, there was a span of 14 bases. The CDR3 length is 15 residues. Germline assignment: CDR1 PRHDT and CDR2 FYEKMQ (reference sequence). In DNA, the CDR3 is TGTGCCAGCAGCTTTAGCGTCGACCACACCTACGAGCAGTACTTC. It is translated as CASSFSVDHTYEQYF.

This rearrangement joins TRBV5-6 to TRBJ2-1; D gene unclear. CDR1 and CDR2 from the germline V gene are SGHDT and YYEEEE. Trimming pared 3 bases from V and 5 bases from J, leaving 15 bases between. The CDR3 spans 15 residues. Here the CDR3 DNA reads TGTGCCAGCAGCTCCGGACCCTACTCGAACAATGAGCAGTTCTTC. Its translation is CASSSGPYSNNEQFF.